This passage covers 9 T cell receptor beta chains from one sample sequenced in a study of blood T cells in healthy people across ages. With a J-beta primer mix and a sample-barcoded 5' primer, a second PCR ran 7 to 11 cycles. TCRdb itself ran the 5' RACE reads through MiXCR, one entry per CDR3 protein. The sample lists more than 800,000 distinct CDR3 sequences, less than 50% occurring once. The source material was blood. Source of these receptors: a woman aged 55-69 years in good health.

CDR3 amino acids: CAIRKEGNTEAFF. CDR3 in DNA: TGTGCCATCAGAAAGGAGGGGAACACTGAAGCTTTCTTT. The chain carries TRBV24-1 and TRBJ1-1, with D unclear. CDR3 size: 13 residues. In germline, CDR1 is KGHDR, CDR2 SFDVKD. V lost 11 bases, J lost 1 base, and 13 bases lay in between.

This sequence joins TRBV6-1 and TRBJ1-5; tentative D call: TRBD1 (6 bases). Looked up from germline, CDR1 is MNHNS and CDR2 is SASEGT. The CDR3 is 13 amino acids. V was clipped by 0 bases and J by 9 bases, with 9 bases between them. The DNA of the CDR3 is TGTGCCAGCAGTGAAGCCCCACAGGGGCCCCAGCATTTT. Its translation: CASSEAPQGPQHF.

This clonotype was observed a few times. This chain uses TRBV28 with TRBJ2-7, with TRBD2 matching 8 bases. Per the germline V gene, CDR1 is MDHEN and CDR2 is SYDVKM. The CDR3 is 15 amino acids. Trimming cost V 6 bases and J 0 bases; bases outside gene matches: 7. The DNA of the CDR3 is TGTGCCAGCAGAAAACCGGGAGGGTACTCCTACGAGCAGTACTTC. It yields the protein CASRKPGGYSYEQYF.

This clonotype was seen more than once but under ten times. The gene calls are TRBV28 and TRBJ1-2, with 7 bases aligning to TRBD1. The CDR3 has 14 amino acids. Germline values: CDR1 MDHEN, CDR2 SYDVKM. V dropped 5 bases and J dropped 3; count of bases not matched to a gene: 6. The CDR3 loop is CASSQSGTDYGYTF. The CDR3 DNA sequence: TGTGCCAGCAGTCAATCCGGGACAGACTATGGCTACACCTTC.

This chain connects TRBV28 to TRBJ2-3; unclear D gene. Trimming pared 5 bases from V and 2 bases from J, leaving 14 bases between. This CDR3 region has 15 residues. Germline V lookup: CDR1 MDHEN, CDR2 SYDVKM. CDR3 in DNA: TGTGCCAGCAGTGCTCTTATCGGGTACACAGATACGCAGTATTTT. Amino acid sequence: CASSALIGYTDTQYF.

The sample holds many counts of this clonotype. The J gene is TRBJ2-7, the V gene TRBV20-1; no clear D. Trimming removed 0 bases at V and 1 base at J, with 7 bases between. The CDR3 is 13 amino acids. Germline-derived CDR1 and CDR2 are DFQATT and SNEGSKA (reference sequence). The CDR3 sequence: CSARDRYSYEQYF. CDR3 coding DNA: TGCAGTGCTAGAGATAGATATTCCTACGAGCAGTACTTC.

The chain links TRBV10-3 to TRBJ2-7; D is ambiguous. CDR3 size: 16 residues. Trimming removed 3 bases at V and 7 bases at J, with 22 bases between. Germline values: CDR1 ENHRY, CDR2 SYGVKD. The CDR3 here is CAISEGQRTASWEQYF. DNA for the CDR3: TGTGCCATCAGTGAAGGGCAGAGAACGGCCTCGTGGGAGCAGTACTTC.

Written as DNA, the CDR3 is TGTGCCAGCAGTGGAAAGGGGGCGCATGGCTACACCTTC. Translating it yields CASSGKGAHGYTF. The chain carries TRBV12-3 or TRBV12-4 and TRBJ1-2, with 7 bases identical to TRBD1. CDR3 length: 13 residues. Trimming removed 5 bases from V and 6 bases from J; junction bases left unmatched: 6.

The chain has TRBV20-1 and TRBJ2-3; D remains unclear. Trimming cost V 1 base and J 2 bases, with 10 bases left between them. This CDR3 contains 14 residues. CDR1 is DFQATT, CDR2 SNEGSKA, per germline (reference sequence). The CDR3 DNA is TGCAGTGCTAGAGCCCCCATCGCCACAGATACGCAGTATTTT. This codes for CSARAPIATDTQYF.